Listed below are T cell receptor beta chains from one sample, sequenced in a study of CD8 T cells in ankylosing spondylitis. MiXCR, applied by TCRdb to the 5' RACE reads, yields one record per CDR3 protein. The sample has some 140,000 distinct CDR3 sequences; 7.5% to 9.5% are singletons. Specimen: synovial fluid, either unsorted or a sorted T cell fraction (not recorded which). The receptors were sampled from a male donor with ankylosing spondylitis. The CDR3 runs from the conserved cysteine through the conserved F or W. D genes are given only for firm matches. Not all rows give a size; the values are once, few, many and, for expanded clones, a class.

J gene: TRBJ2-1
D gene: -
V gene: TRBV21-1
clone size: few
CDR3 protein: CASSKGGTWGHFGLSYNEQFF
CDR3 DNA: TGTGCCAGCAGCAAAGGGGGGACATGGGGACATTTTGGCCTATCCTACAATGAGCAGTTCTTC

J gene: TRBJ2-3
D gene: -
V gene: TRBV24-1
clone size: many
CDR3 protein: CATSDARRGITDTQYF
CDR3 DNA: TGTGCCACCAGTGACGCGAGAAGGGGGATCACAGATACGCAGTATTTT

J gene: TRBJ2-7
D gene: TRBD2
V gene: TRBV18
clone size: few
CDR3 protein: CASSITGLAVNYEQYF
CDR3 DNA: TGTGCCAGCTCAATCACGGGACTAGCGGTTAACTACGAGCAGTACTTC

J gene: TRBJ1-1
D gene: -
V gene: TRBV29-1
clone size: many
CDR3 protein: CSASEGTNTEAFF
CDR3 DNA: TGCAGCGCTTCCGAGGGGACGAACACTGAAGCTTTCTTT

J gene: TRBJ2-2
D gene: TRBD1
V gene: TRBV29-1
clone size: -
CDR3 protein: CSVDGGQGAGELFF
CDR3 DNA: TGCAGCGTTGACGGGGGACAGGGGGCCGGGGAGCTGTTTTTT

J gene: TRBJ2-3
D gene: -
V gene: TRBV6-5
clone size: -
CDR3 protein: CASSYPRVGSTDTQYF
CDR3 DNA: TGTGCCAGCAGTTACCCTCGGGTAGGGAGCACAGATACGCAGTATTTT

J gene: TRBJ2-7
D gene: -
V gene: TRBV7-2
clone size: few
CDR3 protein: CASSLGSWGPNEQYF
CDR3 DNA: TGTGCCAGCAGCTTAGGTTCATGGGGTCCCAACGAGCAGTACTTC

J gene: TRBJ2-1
D gene: -
V gene: TRBV6-1
clone size: many
CDR3 protein: CASSRPLPNEQFF
CDR3 DNA: TGTGCCAGCAGTCGACCCCTTCCAAATGAGCAGTTCTTC

J gene: TRBJ1-1
D gene: TRBD1
V gene: TRBV20-1
clone size: many
CDR3 protein: CSAWTGNTEAFF
CDR3 DNA: TGCAGTGCTTGGACAGGGAACACTGAAGCTTTCTTT

J gene: TRBJ2-3
D gene: -
V gene: TRBV7-2
clone size: many
CDR3 protein: CASSQGGREDTQYF
CDR3 DNA: TGTGCCAGCAGCCAGGGGGGAAGGGAGGATACGCAGTATTTT

J gene: TRBJ2-7
D gene: -
V gene: TRBV3-1
clone size: few
CDR3 protein: CASSQGNLIKQYF
CDR3 DNA: TGTGCCAGCAGCCAAGGAAACCTTATCAAGCAGTACTTC

J gene: TRBJ1-5
D gene: -
V gene: TRBV7-2
clone size: -
CDR3 protein: CASSLREAQPQHF
CDR3 DNA: TGTGCCAGCAGCTTAAGGGAGGCTCAGCCCCAGCATTTT

J gene: TRBJ1-2
D gene: -
V gene: TRBV7-3
clone size: few
CDR3 protein: CASSSGTSYGYTF
CDR3 DNA: TGTGCCAGCAGCTCCGGGACTTCTTATGGCTACACCTTC

J gene: TRBJ1-5
D gene: TRBD1
V gene: TRBV5-5
clone size: few
CDR3 protein: CASSSGTEIGQPQHF
CDR3 DNA: TGTGCCAGCAGCTCCGGGACAGAGATTGGGCAGCCCCAGCATTTT

J gene: TRBJ2-2
D gene: -
V gene: TRBV9
clone size: -
CDR3 protein: CASSVGGTGNTGELFF
CDR3 DNA: TGTGCCAGCAGCGTGGGAGGAACGGGGAACACCGGGGAGCTGTTTTTT

J gene: TRBJ1-2
D gene: -
V gene: TRBV24-1
clone size: many
CDR3 protein: CATSDLFNYGYTF
CDR3 DNA: TGTGCCACCAGTGATTTGTTTAACTATGGCTACACCTTC

J gene: TRBJ2-1
D gene: TRBD2
V gene: TRBV15
clone size: many
CDR3 protein: CATSRGLAAYNEQFF
CDR3 DNA: TGTGCCACCAGCAGAGGACTAGCGGCCTACAATGAGCAGTTCTTC

J gene: TRBJ1-2
D gene: TRBD1
V gene: TRBV20-1
clone size: few
CDR3 protein: CSVKRQGSNYGYTF
CDR3 DNA: TGCAGTGTGAAACGACAGGGGTCTAACTATGGCTACACCTTC

J gene: TRBJ2-3
D gene: -
V gene: TRBV7-2
clone size: -
CDR3 protein: CASSLDRGGSGTQYF
CDR3 DNA: TGTGCCAGCAGCTTAGATAGGGGCGGATCGGGGACGCAGTATTTT

J gene: TRBJ2-1
D gene: -
V gene: TRBV7-2
clone size: -
CDR3 protein: CASSLDWDEQFF
CDR3 DNA: TGTGCCAGCAGCTTAGACTGGGATGAGCAGTTCTTC

J gene: TRBJ2-2
D gene: -
V gene: TRBV6-1
clone size: many
CDR3 protein: CAIAGGLTGELFF
CDR3 DNA: TGTGCCATCGCTGGGGGGCTCACCGGGGAGCTGTTTTTT

J gene: TRBJ2-7
D gene: TRBD2
V gene: TRBV20-1
clone size: many
CDR3 protein: CSAPYSGGALHEQYF
CDR3 DNA: TGCAGTGCCCCTTATAGCGGGGGGGCCCTCCACGAGCAGTACTTC

J gene: TRBJ2-5
D gene: TRBD2
V gene: TRBV11-2
clone size: -
CDR3 protein: CASSSTLTSGAETQYF
CDR3 DNA: TGTGCCAGCAGCTCCACCTTAACTAGCGGGGCAGAGACCCAGTACTTC

J gene: TRBJ2-5
D gene: -
V gene: TRBV5-1
clone size: many
CDR3 protein: CASRVFSGTQETQYF
CDR3 DNA: TGCGCCAGCAGAGTTTTCAGCGGAACCCAAGAGACCCAGTACTTC

J gene: TRBJ1-2
D gene: TRBD1
V gene: TRBV24-1
clone size: few
CDR3 protein: CATSETGTAYGYTF
CDR3 DNA: TGTGCCACCAGTGAAACCGGGACAGCCTATGGCTACACCTTC

J gene: TRBJ2-1
D gene: TRBD2
V gene: TRBV5-4
clone size: few
CDR3 protein: CASSYPGGSYNEQFF
CDR3 DNA: TGTGCCAGCAGCTACCCGGGGGGCTCCTACAATGAGCAGTTCTTC

J gene: TRBJ1-2
D gene: -
V gene: TRBV7-8
clone size: -
CDR3 protein: CASSLVVGNLYGYTF
CDR3 DNA: TGTGCCAGCAGCTTAGTTGTCGGAAACCTCTATGGCTACACCTTC

J gene: TRBJ2-1
D gene: TRBD2
V gene: TRBV7-8
clone size: many
CDR3 protein: CASSSPGLTLGQFF
CDR3 DNA: TGTGCCAGCAGCTCCCCGGGACTAACGCTGGGGCAGTTCTTC

J gene: TRBJ2-5
D gene: -
V gene: TRBV9
clone size: few
CDR3 protein: CASSVVGGGLGETQYF
CDR3 DNA: TGTGCCAGCAGCGTAGTAGGGGGAGGGCTGGGAGAGACCCAGTACTTC

J gene: TRBJ2-3
D gene: TRBD2
V gene: TRBV20-1
clone size: many
CDR3 protein: CSARLAGADTQYF
CDR3 DNA: TGCAGTGCTAGACTAGCGGGCGCAGATACGCAGTATTTT

J gene: TRBJ1-4
D gene: -
V gene: TRBV27
clone size: few
CDR3 protein: CASRRINEKLFF
CDR3 DNA: TGTGCCAGCAGACGAATTAATGAAAAACTGTTTTTT

J gene: TRBJ2-3
D gene: TRBD1
V gene: TRBV27
clone size: few
CDR3 protein: CASSWTGPTGGTDTQYF
CDR3 DNA: TGTGCCAGCAGTTGGACCGGGCCGACAGGGGGCACAGATACGCAGTATTTT

J gene: TRBJ2-7
D gene: -
V gene: TRBV9
clone size: -
CDR3 protein: CASSVVTTSPPAEQYF
CDR3 DNA: TGTGCCAGCAGCGTAGTGACAACCTCGCCCCCTGCCGAGCAGTACTTC

J gene: TRBJ2-2
D gene: -
V gene: TRBV7-9
clone size: many
CDR3 protein: CASSFHGRELFF
CDR3 DNA: TGTGCCAGCAGCTTTCATGGACGGGAGCTGTTTTTT

J gene: TRBJ2-3
D gene: -
V gene: TRBV12-3/TRBV12-4
clone size: many
CDR3 protein: CASTGRPTDTQYF
CDR3 DNA: TGTGCCAGCACCGGACGGCCCACAGATACGCAGTATTTT

J gene: TRBJ2-5
D gene: -
V gene: TRBV4-3
clone size: few
CDR3 protein: CASSQGPTGTQYF
CDR3 DNA: TGCGCCAGCAGCCAAGGACCTACTGGGACCCAGTACTTC

J gene: TRBJ1-1
D gene: -
V gene: TRBV20-1
clone size: many
CDR3 protein: CSAEGGVNTEAFF
CDR3 DNA: TGCAGTGCCGAGGGCGGGGTGAACACTGAAGCTTTCTTT

J gene: TRBJ1-1
D gene: -
V gene: TRBV20-1
clone size: many
CDR3 protein: CSAPRPPVNTEAFF
CDR3 DNA: TGCAGTGCCCCCCGACCACCGGTGAACACTGAAGCTTTCTTT

J gene: TRBJ1-5
D gene: -
V gene: TRBV27
clone size: many
CDR3 protein: CASSLIGDYSNQPQHF
CDR3 DNA: TGTGCCAGCAGTTTGATAGGAGACTATAGCAATCAGCCCCAGCATTTT

J gene: TRBJ2-7
D gene: TRBD1
V gene: TRBV6-2/TRBV6-3
clone size: many
CDR3 protein: CASSLAGTGFPYEQYF
CDR3 DNA: TGTGCCAGCAGTTTGGCCGGGACAGGGTTTCCCTACGAGCAGTACTTC

J gene: TRBJ2-1
D gene: TRBD2
V gene: TRBV20-1
clone size: many
CDR3 protein: CSARPLREGSYNEQFF
CDR3 DNA: TGCAGTGCTAGGCCCCTGAGGGAGGGCTCCTACAATGAGCAGTTCTTC

J gene: TRBJ2-7
D gene: TRBD2
V gene: TRBV11-2
clone size: few
CDR3 protein: CASSAQIAGGYEQYF
CDR3 DNA: TGTGCCAGCAGCGCCCAAATAGCGGGGGGATACGAGCAGTACTTC

J gene: TRBJ1-2
D gene: TRBD1
V gene: TRBV6-2/TRBV6-3
clone size: many
CDR3 protein: CASTWDRRGYTF
CDR3 DNA: TGTGCCAGCACGTGGGACAGGAGGGGCTACACCTTC

J gene: TRBJ2-7
D gene: -
V gene: TRBV20-1
clone size: few
CDR3 protein: CSARDQQGPDEQYF
CDR3 DNA: TGCAGTGCTAGAGATCAACAGGGACCTGACGAGCAGTACTTC

J gene: TRBJ1-2
D gene: -
V gene: TRBV7-2
clone size: many
CDR3 protein: CASSPGSSNYGYTF
CDR3 DNA: TGTGCCAGCAGCCCTGGGTCCTCTAACTATGGCTACACCTTC